The 23 T cell receptor beta chains below were found in one sample sequenced in a study of beta chain features in type 1 diabetes. Study outcomes and limitations: Moderate but significant shortening of TCRB CDR3s was recorded in all four CD4+ subsets from Type 1 diabetes patients.

What these receptors recognize is not known. Expressed TCRB transcripts were sequenced after all isolated RNA was converted to cDNA. Libraries were prepared by immunoSEQ multiplex PCR; TCRdb keeps only in-frame clonotypes and omits some of them. The sample has 310,000 or so clones, roughly 9% seen once. The sample taken for sequencing was central memory CD4+ T cells from blood. These receptor sequences come from a man aged 30-40 years with type 1 diabetes.

The chain is built from TRBV7-9 and TRBJ1-1, with 7 bases matching TRBD1. The CDR3 loop spans 14 amino acids. V lost 4 bases, J lost 4 bases, and 6 bases stayed unmatched. CDR1 is SEHNR, CDR2 FQNEAQ, per germline (reference sequence). In DNA form, the CDR3 reads TGTGCCAGCAGCTCCCAGGGGGTGAGCACTGAAGCTTTCTTT. Translation: CASSSQGVSTEAFF.

The chain recombines TRBV25-1 with TRBJ2-3; 9 nucleotides align to TRBD2. Trimming removed 4 bases from V and 7 bases from J; junction bases left unmatched: 18. This CDR3 comprises 18 residues. Germline V CDR1 and CDR2: MGHDK, SYGVNS. CDR3 nucleotide sequence: TGTGCCAGCAGTGTCCGCGCGAGCGGGGGGACAATCGGAAATACGCAGTATTTT. Translated: CASSVRASGGTIGNTQYF. Complete variable domain (other parts from reference TRBV25-1 and TRBJ2-3): EADIYQTPRYLVIGTGKKITLECSQTMGHDKMYWYQQDPGMELHLIHYSYGVNSTEKGDLSSESTVSRIRTEHFPLTLESARPSHTSQYLCASSVRASGGTIGNTQYFGPGTRLTVL.

In its sample, this clone was seen a few times. This rearrangement joins TRBV28 to TRBJ2-5; weak D call: TRBD2 (6 bases). The CDR3 consists of 13 residues. Germline loops: CDR1 MDHEN, CDR2 SYDVKM. V shed 6 bases and J shed 2 bases, with 10 bases lying between them. CDR3 loop: CASRDYEQETQYF. The DNA of the CDR3 is TGTGCCAGCAGGGACTACGAACAAGAGACCCAGTACTTC.

The chain recombines TRBV20-1 with TRBJ1-1; TRBD1 might be the D (6 bases). V gave up 3 bases and J gave up 8 bases, with 10 bases separating them. Looked up from germline, CDR1 is DFQATT and CDR2 is SNEGSKA (reference sequence). The CDR3 loop spans 11 amino acids. The CDR3 spells CSARRGSEAFF. The CDR3 DNA is TGCAGTGCTAGGAGGGGGAGCGAAGCTTTCTTT.

The chain employs TRBV21-1 and TRBJ1-5; the tabulated D call, TRBD1, remains unverified against the DNA. TRBV21-1 constitutes a pseudogene. This CDR3 has 13 residues. In nucleotides, the CDR3 is TGTGCCAGCAGAAAGGGGGACAAGAAGCCCCAGCATTTT. As protein: CASRKGDKKPQHF.

The chain has TRBV18 and TRBJ2-5, with a possible D match to TRBD2 (6 bases). Trimming cost V 4 bases and J 5 bases, with 8 bases left between them. Germline CDR1 and CDR2: KGHSH and LQKENI. This CDR3 contains 12 residues. The CDR3 spells CASSQEGETQYF. The CDR3 DNA follows: TGTGCCAGCTCACAGGAGGGGGAGACCCAGTACTTC.

This clone turned up a few times. The chain links TRBV9 to TRBJ2-5, with TRBD2 matching over 8 bases. The trim removed 4 bases at V and 4 bases at J, leaving 9 bases unmatched. CDR1 SGDLS and CDR2 YYNGEE come from the germline V gene. The CDR3 length is 15 residues. In DNA form, the CDR3 reads TGTGCCAGCAGCTCAACTAGCGGCCCTAGAGAGACCCAGTACTTC. It is translated as CASSSTSGPRETQYF.

This clone was detected many times. The genes are TRBV7-2 and TRBJ2-3; D unclear. This CDR3 is built from 14 residues. Germline V CDR1 and CDR2: SGHTA, FQGNSA. The V end lost 1 base, the J end lost 4 bases, and 9 bases lay between the germline ends. In DNA, the CDR3 is TGTGCCAGCAGCTTAGAGGCAGGCGCAGATACGCAGTATTTT. Its protein is CASSLEAGADTQYF.

This chain joins TRBV4-3 and TRBJ2-2, with 7 nucleotides matching TRBD1. The CDR3 has 16 amino acids. Trimming removed 4 bases from V and 0 bases from J; junction bases left unmatched: 5. Germline V gene sequence: CDR1 LGHNA, CDR2 YSLEER. This chain's CDR3 is CASSPHGTANTGELFF. CDR3 in DNA: TGCGCCAGCAGCCCCCACGGGACAGCGAACACCGGGGAGCTGTTTTTT.

In this sample, this clone turned up a few times. This chain joins TRBV5-1 and TRBJ2-7; 10 positions agree with TRBD1. Germline-derived CDR1 and CDR2 are SGHRS and YFSETQ. The ends lost 5 bases at V and 7 bases at J; junction bases unmatched: 21. This CDR3 spans 18 amino acids. The DNA of the CDR3 is TGCGCCAGCAGTCTCGGTACGACTGGGGACAGGGGACTTTGGGAGCAGTACTTC. This sequence encodes CASSLGTTGDRGLWEQYF.

This clone has just a few counts. This chain joins TRBV9 and TRBJ2-1; TRBD2 matches 10 bases. The CDR3 has 15 residues. Germline CDR1 and CDR2: SGDLS and YYNGEE. Trimming at V came to 4 bases and at J to 7 bases, leaving 8 bases not matched to a gene. Here the CDR3 DNA reads TGTGCCAGCAGCAAGGAGCGGGGGGGCCGGAATGAGCAGTTCTTC. Its protein is CASSKERGGRNEQFF.

This clone appeared a few times. This chain joins TRBV4-3 and TRBJ2-3; 9 nucleotides line up with TRBD2. Germline CDR1 LGHNA, CDR2 YSLEER. The CDR3 runs 15 residues. The V segment lost 1 base and the J segment 4 bases; nucleotides outside the gene matches: 3. This chain's CDR3 is CASSQGGGAPDTQYF. Here the CDR3 DNA reads TGCGCCAGCAGCCAAGGCGGGGGGGCCCCAGATACGCAGTATTTT.

This clone was counted only a few times. This CDR3 is also generated by other DNA sequences in the sample. CDR3 nucleotides: TGCGCCAGCAGCTTGCAAGGAGACTATGGCTACACCTTC. Protein: CASSLQGDYGYTF. This chain joins TRBV5-1 and TRBJ1-2; D ambiguous. Trimming stripped 1 base from V and 3 bases from J, with 7 bases between. CDR3 size: 13 residues. In germline, CDR1 is SGHRS, CDR2 YFSETQ. Full variable domain (missing parts from reference TRBV5-1 and TRBJ1-2): KAGVTQTPRYLIKTRGQQVTLSCSPISGHRSVSWYQQTPGQGLQFLFEYFSETQRNKGNFPGRFSGRQFSNSRSEMNVSTLELGDSALYLCASSLQGDYGYTFGSGTRLTVV.

The chain couples TRBV25-1 to TRBJ1-5; the match to TRBD1 covers 8 bases. This CDR3 spans 15 amino acids. Germline lookup yields CDR1 MGHDK and CDR2 SYGVNS. J gave up 2 bases and V 6 bases, and 6 bases lay outside the gene matches. In DNA, the CDR3 is TGTGCCAGCAGACAACAGGGGGATGGCAATCAGCCCCAGCATTTT. Amino acid sequence: CASRQQGDGNQPQHF.

The rearrangement uses TRBV7-8 and TRBJ2-5, with TRBD1 identical over 11 bases. Germline CDR1 is SGHVS and CDR2 is FQNEAQ. The CDR3 runs to 17 residues. Unmatched junction bases numbered 10, after V lost 5 bases and J lost 2 bases. The CDR3 protein is CASSQGTGGVFQETQYF. Here the CDR3 DNA reads TGTGCCAGCAGCCAGGGGACAGGGGGAGTGTTTCAAGAGACCCAGTACTTC.

This clone was recorded a few times. The chain employs TRBV15 and TRBJ2-1; 12 bases line up with TRBD2. After removal of 6 bases from V and 2 bases from J, the junction contained 8 bases not matched to a gene. The length of the CDR3 is 17 residues. CDR1 is LNHNV, CDR2 YYDKDF, per germline (reference sequence). The CDR3 DNA sequence: TGTGCCACCAGGGAGCTAGCGGGGGGGCGGACCTACAATGAGCAGTTCTTC. This translates into CATRELAGGRTYNEQFF. The whole variable domain, remainder taken from reference TRBV15 and TRBJ2-1, is DAMVIQNPRYQVTQFGKPVTLSCSQTLNHNVMYWYQQKSSQAPKLLFHYYDKDFNNEADTPDNFQSRRPNTSFCFLDIRSPGLGDTAMYLCATRELAGGRTYNEQFFGPGTRLTVL.

The chain employs TRBV2 and TRBJ2-3; D is uncertain. Germline CDR1 SNHLY, CDR2 FYNNEI. With 8 bases removed from V and 6 bases from J, the gap between germline ends came to 15 bases. The length of the CDR3 is 13 residues. The CDR3 here is CASSPPAGDTQYF. CDR3 nucleotide sequence: TGTGCCAGCTCACCACCGGCCGGGGATACGCAGTATTTT. The full variable domain, completed using reference TRBV2 and TRBJ2-3, is EPEVTQTPSHQVTQMGQEVILRCVPISNHLYFYWYRQILGQKVEFLVSFYNNEISEKSEIFDDQFSVERPDGSNFTLKIRSTKLEDSAMYFCASSPPAGDTQYFGPGTRLTVL.

There are a few counts of this clone. The rearrangement uses TRBV5-3 and TRBJ2-1; D ambiguous. TRBV5-3 is an ORF; its function is uncertain. This CDR3 has 15 amino acids. Trimming removed 0 bases from V and 3 bases from J, with 10 bases in between. The CDR3 DNA follows: TGTGCCAGAAGCTTGGCAGCGTCCATCTACAATGAGCAGTTCTTC. Protein: CARSLAASIYNEQFF.

In its sample, this clone was seen a few times. This sequence joins TRBV25-1 and TRBJ1-5; weak D call: TRBD1 (5 bases). Between the trimmed V and J ends, which lost 9 bases and 4 bases, there was a span of 10 bases. Germline-derived CDR1 and CDR2 are MGHDK and SYGVNS. This CDR3 has 12 amino acids. The CDR3 here is CASQGRNQPQHF. As DNA, the CDR3 is TGTGCCAGTCAGGGTCGGAATCAGCCCCAGCATTTT.

This clone was detected only a few times. It may be a read error: a sequence one base away is much more abundant. V gene TRBV5-5 combines with J gene TRBJ2-5; TRBD1 matches 10 bases. Germline loops: CDR1 SGHKS, CDR2 YYEKEE (reference sequence). CDR3 length: 13 amino acids. The CDR3 DNA is TGCGCCAGCAGCCAAGACAGGGGGCAGACCCAGTACTTC. Translating it yields CASSQDRGQTQYF.

This clone was seen a few times. The V gene is TRBV7-2, the J gene TRBJ2-3; the D gene could be TRBD1 or TRBD2 (6 bases each). Per the germline V gene, CDR1 is SGHTA and CDR2 is FQGNSA. The CDR3 consists of 15 residues. Trimming shortened V by 11 bases and J by 1 base, and 19 bases separated the two germline ends. The CDR3 DNA is TGTGCCCTATCAAGGGGGACTGCAGGCACAGATACGCAGTATTTT. This codes for CALSRGTAGTDTQYF.

V gene TRBV6-1 combines with J gene TRBJ1-2; 9 nucleotides align to TRBD1. The CDR3 is 14 residues long. Germline CDR1 MNHNS, CDR2 SASEGT. The V gene end was trimmed by 3 bases and the J gene end by 5 bases; junction bases not matched to a gene: 4. CDR3 residues: CASSEHRGRYGYTF. CDR3 nucleotide sequence: TGTGCCAGCAGTGAGCACAGGGGGCGTTATGGCTACACCTTC.

In regard to this clone: The sample holds other DNA sequences that translate to the same CDR3. CDR3 DNA sequence: TGTGCCAGCTCACCAAGGCGGGGGGAAGAGACCCAGTACTTC. Protein sequence: CASSPRRGEETQYF. The chain recombines TRBV18 with TRBJ2-5; TRBD2 matches 8 bases. V trimming: 2 bases; J trimming: 3 bases; junction bases outside the gene matches: 2. The germline CDR1 and CDR2 sequences are KGHSH and LQKENI. The CDR3 runs 14 residues.